What follows is one T cell receptor beta chain and its context. What it binds is not known. The sample comes from a study of CD8 T cells in Susac syndrome. Study-level points and caveats: The authors acknowledged that their TCR sequencing and HLA analysis involved a relatively small number of individuals.

It was with random hexamers that about 0.45 to 1 ug RNA was reverse transcribed. Each CDR3 protein is one row after TCRdb ran MiXCR on the immunoSEQ multiplex PCR reads. The sample shows some 150,000 distinct CDR3 sequences, roughly 94% of them seen only once. The CDR3 has 15 residues. Germline CDR1 and CDR2: SEHNR and FQNEAQ (reference sequence). Unmatched junction bases numbered 7, after V lost 5 bases and J lost 2 bases. The material sequenced was CD4+ T cells from PBMCs. The clonotype comes from a human donor in good health. V gene TRBV7-9 combines with J gene TRBJ1-1; 8 bases agree with TRBD1. The CDR3, as DNA: TGTGCCAGCAGCCAGCGGGACAGGCCAAACACTGAAGCTTTCTTT. Translation: CASSQRDRPNTEAFF.